These 22 T cell receptor beta chains were all obtained from the same sample, sequenced in a study of cytomegalovirus exposure and HLA in healthy donors. PCR was performed using 60 Vbeta and 13 Jbeta primers. TCRdb's copy holds only in-frame clones and misses some; the assay was immunoSEQ multiplex PCR. Of roughly 80,000 clones listed, 67% are singletons. Sequenced material: PBMCs. Receptor source: a woman in her fifties or sixties in good health and CMV-seropositive.

This clone was observed a few times. The rearrangement joins TRBV6-4 to TRBJ1-5; 10 positions match TRBD1. The CDR3 consists of 15 residues. CDR1 and CDR2 from the germline V gene are MRHNA and SNTAGT. V gave up 2 bases and J gave up 2 bases; unmatched junction bases: 0. CDR3 sequence (DNA): TGTGCCAGCAGTGACGGGACAGGGGGCAATCAGCCCCAGCATTTT. The encoded protein is CASSDGTGGNQPQHF.

About this clone itself: Other DNA sequences in this sample translate to the same CDR3. V gene TRBV18 combines with J gene TRBJ2-2, with 9 nucleotides matching TRBD1. V shed 3 bases and J 1 base; nucleotides not matched to a gene: 3. The CDR3 loop spans 16 amino acids. CDR1 is KGHSH and CDR2 is LQKENI in the germline V gene. The CDR3 spells CASSPPGQGNTGELFF. The DNA for the CDR3 is TGTGCCAGCTCACCGCCGGGACAGGGGAACACCGGGGAGCTGTTTTTT.

CDR3 sequence: CASSSWQGDSGSPLHF. CDR3 in DNA: TGTGCCAGCAGTTCGTGGCAGGGGGATAGCGGTTCACCCCTCCACTTT. V usage is TRBV27 and J usage is TRBJ1-6, with TRBD1 matching 7 bases. The CDR3 has 16 amino acids. Trimming removed 4 bases from V and 9 bases from J; junction bases left unmatched: 12. Per germline, CDR1 MNHEY and CDR2 SMNVEV (reference sequence).

The CDR3 bases are TGTGCCAGCAGCCCCCTGACTAGCGGGGGATGGGATGAGCAGTTCTTC. It codes for CASSPLTSGGWDEQFF. The chain carries TRBV7-9 and TRBJ2-1; 12 positions agree with TRBD2. Germline V lookup: CDR1 SEHNR, CDR2 FQNEAQ (reference sequence). This CDR3 is built from 16 residues. V shed 5 bases and J 8 bases; nucleotides not matched to a gene: 10. Using reference TRBV7-9 and TRBJ2-1 for the parts outside the CDR3, the full variable domain is DTGVSQNPRHKITKRGQNVTFRCDPISEHNRLYWYRQTLGQGPEFLTYFQNEAQLEKSRLLSDRFSAERPKGSFSTLEIQRTEQGDSAMYLCASSPLTSGGWDEQFFGPGTRLTVL.

The chain employs TRBV29-1 and TRBJ1-1; 11 bases are shared with TRBD1. Germline lookup yields CDR1 SQVTM and CDR2 ANQGSEA. The CDR3 totals 15 residues. The V segment lost 3 bases and the J segment 6 bases; nucleotides outside the gene matches: 9. The CDR3 DNA is TGCAGCGTTGAGTCGAGGGACAGGGGGGAGGCTGAAGCTTTCTTT. Protein sequence: CSVESRDRGEAEAFF.

The CDR3 coding sequence is TGTGCCACAAAACCGGGAGTCTCCTACAATGAGCAGTTCTTC. This sequence encodes CATKPGVSYNEQFF. The chain is built from TRBV10-3 and TRBJ2-1, with a weak D call TRBD2 (6 bases). This CDR3 spans 14 amino acids. The V gene lost 10 bases and the J gene lost 0 bases, with 13 bases spanning the gap. Germline lookup yields CDR1 ENHRY and CDR2 SYGVKD.

The rearrangement links TRBV2 to TRBJ2-7; 7 nucleotides align to TRBD2. This CDR3 has 13 amino acids. Unmatched junction bases numbered 5, after V lost 4 bases and J lost 5 bases. The germline gives CDR1 SNHLY, CDR2 FYNNEI. CDR3 amino acids: CASSGAGRDEQYV. The CDR3 DNA sequence: TGTGCCAGCAGTGGGGCGGGGAGGGACGAGCAGTACGTC.

V gene TRBV27 combines with J gene TRBJ2-6; D is unclear. The CDR3 runs 13 residues. The germline V gene has CDR1 MNHEY and CDR2 SMNVEV (reference sequence). The V and J ends lost 5 bases and 3 bases respectively, with 5 bases between them. The CDR3 sequence: CASSLIGANVLTF. CDR3 DNA sequence: TGTGCCAGCAGTCTTATTGGGGCCAACGTCCTGACTTTC. The full variable domain, completed using reference TRBV27 and TRBJ2-6, is EAQVTQNPRYLITVTGKKLTVTCSQNMNHEYMSWYRQDPGLGLRQIYYSMNVEVTDKGDVPEGYKVSRKEKRNFPLILESPSPNQTSLYFCASSLIGANVLTFGAGSRLTVL.

Concerning this clone: At one boundary the junction diverges from the germline segment, which might be a read error. This sequence joins TRBV7-9 and TRBJ1-1; D not resolved. There are 18 residues in the CDR3. The germline V gene encodes CDR1 SEHNR and CDR2 FQNEAQ (reference sequence). The CDR3 DNA reads as TGTTCCAGCAGCCAACTCAACCCCGCGTCATGGGCAGAAAGTGAAGCTTTCTTT. Protein product: CSSSQLNPASWAESEAFF. Using reference TRBV7-9 and TRBJ1-1 for the parts outside the CDR3, the full variable domain is DTGVSQNPRHKITKRGQNVTFRCDPISEHNRLYWYRQTLGQGPEFLTYFQNEAQLEKSRLLSDRFSAERPKGSFSTLEIQRTEQGDSAMYLCSSSQLNPASWAESEAFFGQGTRLTVV.

In DNA form, the CDR3 reads TGTGCCAGCAGCTTGCGGGATGGACAGGGGAACGAGCAGTACTTC. Its translation is CASSLRDGQGNEQYF. The chain links TRBV11-2 to TRBJ2-5; 9 bases map to TRBD1. The J call may not be correct, given that the DNA end is closer to TRBJ2-7. Germline-derived CDR1 and CDR2 are SGHAT and FQNNGV. CDR3 length equals 15 residues.

As regards this clone: Other DNA sequences in this specimen translate into the identical CDR3. The V gene is TRBV7-9, the J gene TRBJ1-2; 11 bases map to TRBD1. Germline V gene data show CDR1 as SEHNR and CDR2 as FQNEAQ (reference sequence). The V and J ends lost 4 bases and 7 bases, in that order; junction bases with no gene match: 2. CDR3 length equals 13 residues. Here the CDR3 DNA reads TGTGCCAGCAGCTGGGACAGGGGGGCTGGCTACACCTTC. Residues: CASSWDRGAGYTF.

For the CDR3, the DNA is TGTGCCAGCAGCAAAACTAGCTATAGGGAGCTGTTTTTT. It yields the protein CASSKTSYRELFF. The chain employs TRBV7-9 and TRBJ2-2; TRBD2 might be the D (6 bases). Germline V lookup: CDR1 SEHNR, CDR2 FQNEAQ (reference sequence). CDR3 length: 13 residues. The ends were cut back, 5 bases at V and 9 bases at J, with 13 bases in the middle.

This chain uses TRBV7-9 with TRBJ2-7; 10 nucleotides agree with TRBD1. With 4 bases clipped from V and 2 bases from J, the junction kept 5 bases outside the gene matches. CDR3 size: 15 residues. Germline CDR1 reads SEHNR; CDR2 reads FQNEAQ (reference sequence). In nucleotides, the CDR3 is TGTGCCAGCAGCTCCACCGGGACAGGGGCCTACGAGCAGTACTTC. Translating gives CASSSTGTGAYEQYF. Supplemented by reference TRBV7-9 and TRBJ2-7, the full variable domain reads DTGVSQNPRHKITKRGQNVTFRCDPISEHNRLYWYRQTLGQGPEFLTYFQNEAQLEKSRLLSDRFSAERPKGSFSTLEIQRTEQGDSAMYLCASSSTGTGAYEQYFGPGTRLTVT.

V usage is TRBV5-1 and J usage is TRBJ1-2; tentative D call: TRBD1 (5 bases). The germline V gene has CDR1 SGHRS and CDR2 YFSETQ. V gave up 0 bases and J gave up 4 bases, with 16 bases separating them. The CDR3 has 16 residues. DNA of the CDR3: TGCGCCAGCAGCTTGGCCGGAACAGGTACCTCCTATGGCTACACCTTC. This encodes CASSLAGTGTSYGYTF.

The chain joins TRBV18 to TRBJ2-1; 7 nucleotides align to TRBD1. Germline CDR1 is KGHSH and CDR2 is LQKENI. CDR3 length: 15 amino acids. Germline trimming cut 2 bases from V and 5 bases from J; bases unmatched to any gene: 6. The CDR3 loop reads CASSPGDRFNNEQFF. CDR3 sequence (DNA): TGTGCCAGCTCACCAGGGGACAGATTTAACAATGAGCAGTTCTTC. Variable domain in full (rest from reference TRBV18 and TRBJ2-1): NAGVMQNPRHLVRRRGQEARLRCSPMKGHSHVYWYRQLPEEGLKFMVYLQKENIIDESGMPKERFSAEFPKEGPSILRIQQVVRGDSAAYFCASSPGDRFNNEQFFGPGTRLTVL.

The CDR3 protein is CASSESWRGEYNEQFF. For the CDR3, the DNA is TGCGCCAGCAGTGAGTCGTGGCGGGGGGAATACAATGAGCAGTTCTTC. The chain links TRBV10-1 to TRBJ2-1; 8 bases fit TRBD2. CDR3 size: 16 residues. The germline CDR1 and CDR2 sequences are WNHNN and SYGVQD (reference sequence). V lost 0 bases, J lost 4 bases, and 5 bases stayed unmatched.

The chain is built from TRBV19 and TRBJ2-3; 8 nucleotides match TRBD2. Germline lookup yields CDR1 LNHDA and CDR2 SQIVND (reference sequence). The CDR3 consists of 16 residues. With 3 bases clipped from V and 5 bases from J, the junction kept 10 bases outside the gene matches. The CDR3 is CASSIRSGGPGDTQYF. CDR3 coding DNA: TGTGCCAGTAGTATCCGCAGCGGGGGACCCGGAGATACGCAGTATTTT.

This clone was detected only once. V usage is TRBV7-9 and J usage is TRBJ1-5; tentative D call: TRBD1 (5 bases). CDR3 size: 14 residues. The V gene's germline CDR1 is SEHNR and CDR2 FQNEAQ (reference sequence). Trimming left V 5 bases short and J 3 bases short, with 11 bases between. CDR3 residues: CASSLGGNNQPQHF. CDR3 DNA: TGTGCCAGCAGCCTCGGGGGAAACAATCAGCCCCAGCATTTT.

The chain uses TRBV18 and TRBJ1-1; D not certain. The germline gives CDR1 KGHSH, CDR2 LQKENI. V was clipped by 6 bases and J by 5 bases, with 22 bases between them. The CDR3 is 16 amino acids. CDR3 amino acids: CASSYVRHEVGTEAFF. The CDR3 nucleotides read TGTGCCAGCTCGTATGTCCGCCATGAGGTGGGTACTGAAGCTTTCTTT.

The chain couples TRBV19 to TRBJ1-5; a possible D gene is TRBD1 (5 bases). This CDR3 is built from 16 residues. Germline loops: CDR1 LNHDA, CDR2 SQIVND (reference sequence). Trimming pared 3 bases from V and 7 bases from J, leaving 19 bases between. Here the CDR3 reads CASSISPRVYSQPQHF. The CDR3 coding sequence is TGTGCCAGTAGTATTAGCCCCAGGGTTTATAGCCAGCCCCAGCATTTT.

Only a few counts were recorded for this clone. J is TRBJ1-2 and V is TRBV19; 7 bases fit TRBD1. Germline lookup yields CDR1 LNHDA and CDR2 SQIVND (reference sequence). The CDR3 sequence is 16 residues long. V gave up 0 bases and J gave up 0 bases; unmatched junction bases: 4. DNA of the CDR3: TGTGCCAGTAGTATAGATCAGGGGACAGCTAACTATGGCTACACCTTC. It encodes CASSIDQGTANYGYTF. Drawing the rest from reference TRBV19 and TRBJ1-2, the complete variable domain is DGGITQSPKYLFRKEGQNVTLSCEQNLNHDAMYWYRQDPGQGLRLIYYSQIVNDFQKGDIAEGYSVSREKKESFPLTVTSAQKNPTAFYLCASSIDQGTANYGYTFGSGTRLTVV.

The V call is TRBV28, the J call TRBJ1-1; TRBD1 might be the D (6 bases). The germline gives CDR1 MDHEN, CDR2 SYDVKM. The V end lost 7 bases, the J end lost 1 base, and 28 bases lay between the germline ends. The CDR3 totals 19 residues. The CDR3 loop is CASTVRGIRDKFRNTEAFF. Here the CDR3 DNA reads TGTGCCAGCACCGTTAGGGGTATCCGGGACAAATTTCGGAACACTGAAGCTTTCTTT.